This T cell receptor beta chain was captured in a study of T-cell memory formation after mild COVID-19. Study-level findings and limits: Clones that contracted from day 15 to 85 had balanced CD4/CD8; later expanders were CD4+ biased. For second-wave clones that peaked at day 37, SARS-CoV-2 specificity went unverified.

This clonotype was detected a few times. Its antigen is as yet unknown. Trimming pared 1 base from V and 3 bases from J, leaving 10 bases between. Germline V gives CDR1 SGHKS, CDR2 YYEKEE (reference sequence). CDR3 length: 14 amino acids. Employing constant-segment primers, 5'RACE generated TCR alpha and TCR beta cDNA libraries bearing sample barcodes and UMIs. TCRdb re-derived calls from the 5' RACE reads in MiXCR, one entry per CDR3 protein. Of 450,000 to 650,000 distinct CDR3 sequences listed, 20% are singletons. The sequenced material came from PBMCs or a T cell subset sorted from them (not recorded which). The rearrangement joins TRBV5-5 to TRBJ1-2; possible D gene TRBD1, 5 bases. This clonotype was obtained from an adult woman who had mild COVID-19 (a few samples of this study predate the infection). Cell type and time point are not known. CDR3 region: CASSLTGSDYGYTF. The CDR3 DNA sequence: TGTGCCAGCAGCTTGACAGGATCGGACTATGGCTACACCTTC.